This note documents a single T cell receptor (beta chain) sequence. This specimen belongs to a study of blood T cell repertoires in COVID-19. Across the study: Sample material is recorded as cDNA or gDNA derived from T cells, B-cell-depleted T cells, or PBMCs.

This CDR3 comprises 13 residues. CDR1 is GTSNPN, CDR2 SVGIG, per germline (reference sequence). The V segment lost 6 bases and the J segment 4 bases; nucleotides outside the gene matches: 5. Original data processing: Reference gene primer amplification yielded estimated nucleated cell counts. Assay: immunoSEQ multiplex PCR; the TCRdb copy retains only in-frame clones and omits some. From that table come the V and J calls and clone size; the DNA was used to work out D and trimming. The repertoire includes roughly 200,000 clones, 90% of them detected once, and roughly 0.56% sits in the top ten. This chain links TRBV30 with TRBJ2-7; TRBD1 matches at 11 bases. Sequenced sample: peripheral blood. This sequence was found in a man over 45 with acute or convalescent COVID-19. CDR3 in amino acids: CACRDRGSYEQYF. DNA of the CDR3: TGTGCCTGCCGGGACAGGGGGTCTTACGAGCAGTACTTC.